The 26 T cell receptor beta chains given below trace back to one sample, sequenced in a study of T cells in localized non-small cell lung cancer. Sequencing used immunoSEQ multiplex PCR; TCRdb keeps in-frame clones, though not all of them. The sample lists 20,000 to 25,000 clones, roughly 83% seen once, with 2% to 2.5% in the top ten. The sample in question was peripheral blood, obtained before any cancer treatment. These receptors originate from a man aged 40 to 70 with stage I lung adenocarcinoma.

The chain combines TRBV28 with TRBJ2-1; 9 bases line up with TRBD2. From germline, CDR1 is MDHEN and CDR2 SYDVKM. After removal of 7 bases from V and 3 bases from J, the junction contained 7 bases not matched to a gene. The CDR3 totals 15 residues. This chain's CDR3 is CASKTSGGIYNEQFF. The CDR3 region has the DNA TGTGCCAGCAAAACCAGCGGGGGGATCTACAATGAGCAGTTCTTC.

About this clone itself: This same CDR3 is encoded by further DNA sequences in the sample. The chain carries TRBV6-1 and TRBJ2-7; 9 bases are shared with TRBD1. Germline V gives CDR1 MNHNS, CDR2 SASEGT. V dropped 9 bases and J dropped 1; count of bases not matched to a gene: 10. CDR3 length equals 15 residues. The CDR3 here is CASTLTGGASYEQYF. The CDR3 DNA reads TGTGCCAGTACTCTTACAGGGGGCGCATCCTACGAGCAGTACTTC.

The rearrangement uses TRBV2 and TRBJ1-5; D is unresolved. V gave up 3 bases and J gave up 0 bases, with 9 bases separating them. This CDR3 region has 15 residues. Germline V lookup: CDR1 SNHLY, CDR2 FYNNEI. The CDR3 bases are TGTGCCAGCAGTGACCGTCCGTATAGCAATCAGCCCCAGCATTTT. Its protein is CASSDRPYSNQPQHF.

The chain combines TRBV7-6 with TRBJ1-4; D unclear. Germline V gene sequence: CDR1 SGHVS, CDR2 FNYEAQ. Trimming stripped 5 bases from V and 8 bases from J, with 12 bases between. The CDR3 length is 13 residues. The CDR3 region is CASSVRLREKLFF. CDR3 nucleotides: TGTGCCAGCAGCGTTAGGTTGAGAGAAAAACTGTTTTTT. The whole variable domain, remainder taken from reference TRBV7-6 and TRBJ1-4, is GAGVSQSPRYKVTKRGQDVALRCDPISGHVSLYWYRQALGQGPEFLTYFNYEAQQDKSGLPNDRFSAERPEGSISTLTIQRTEQRDSAMYRCASSVRLREKLFFGSGTQLSVL.

The J gene is TRBJ2-3, the V gene TRBV2; no firm D call. This CDR3 contains 11 residues. V was cut by 8 bases and J by 4 bases, with 7 bases left in between. Germline V lookup: CDR1 SNHLY, CDR2 FYNNEI. The chain's CDR3 is CASPSADTQYF. DNA for the CDR3: TGTGCCAGCCCTTCAGCAGATACGCAGTATTTT.

The V and J genes are TRBV5-1 and TRBJ2-2; D unresolved. This CDR3 spans 16 amino acids. Trimming removed 0 bases at V and 2 bases at J, with 11 bases between. Germline loops: CDR1 SGHRS, CDR2 YFSETQ. This chain's CDR3 is CASSLEGRLNTGELFF. The CDR3 DNA is TGCGCCAGCAGCTTGGAGGGCCGATTAAACACCGGGGAGCTGTTTTTT. Full variable domain (remainder filled in from reference TRBV5-1 and TRBJ2-2): KAGVTQTPRYLIKTRGQQVTLSCSPISGHRSVSWYQQTPGQGLQFLFEYFSETQRNKGNFPGRFSGRQFSNSRSEMNVSTLELGDSALYLCASSLEGRLNTGELFFGEGSRLTVL.

The V and J genes are TRBV4-3 and TRBJ2-3, with 11 bases matching TRBD2. The V gene end was trimmed by 2 bases and the J gene end by 7 bases; junction bases not matched to a gene: 8. The CDR3 length is 16 residues. CDR1 is LGHNA and CDR2 is YSLEER in the germline V gene. In nucleotides, the CDR3 is TGCGCCAGCAGCCAATTTATAGCGGGGGGGACCAATACGCAGTATTTT. It specifies CASSQFIAGGTNTQYF.

CDR3 amino acids: CASSLTQHTSTDTQYF. The CDR3 coding sequence is TGCGCCAGCAGCTTAACGCAGCATACTAGCACAGATACGCAGTATTTT. The V gene is TRBV5-1, the J gene TRBJ2-3; D not certain. The CDR3 extends over 16 amino acids. Trimming stripped 2 bases from V and 0 bases from J, with 13 bases between. CDR1 SGHRS and CDR2 YFSETQ come from the germline V gene.

The J gene is TRBJ2-1, the V gene TRBV5-1, with TRBD2 matching 9 bases. The CDR3 runs 16 residues. Germline CDR1 and CDR2: SGHRS and YFSETQ. Trimming cost V 1 base and J 4 bases; bases outside gene matches: 6. CDR3 sequence: CASSLQLAGTYNEQFF. Written as DNA, the CDR3 is TGCGCCAGCAGCTTGCAGCTAGCGGGGACATACAATGAGCAGTTCTTC.

This rearrangement joins TRBV28 to TRBJ2-1; D possibly uses TRBD1 or TRBD2 (6 bases each). This CDR3 has 16 amino acids. The V and J ends lost 4 bases and 5 bases respectively, with 18 bases between them. Germline V CDR1 and CDR2: MDHEN, SYDVKM. CDR3: CASSYGGGPGDNEQFF. The CDR3 nucleotides read TGTGCCAGCAGTTACGGAGGGGGGCCAGGGGACAATGAGCAGTTCTTC.

This sequence joins TRBV5-1 and TRBJ2-7; TRBD1 matches at 7 bases. Germline trimming cut 2 bases from V and 5 bases from J; bases unmatched to any gene: 7. The CDR3 runs to 14 residues. CDR1 and CDR2 (germline): SGHRS, YFSETQ. The CDR3 is CASSLFGQDDEQYF. The CDR3 nucleotides read TGCGCCAGCAGCTTATTTGGACAGGATGACGAGCAGTACTTC.

The gene calls are TRBV28 and TRBJ2-1, with 14 bases fitting TRBD2. Per the germline V gene, CDR1 is MDHEN and CDR2 is SYDVKM. J was trimmed by 3 bases and V by 4 bases; bases with no gene match: 11. This CDR3 contains 19 residues. CDR3 in DNA: TGTGCCAGCAGTTCAAGGACCACAGGACTAGCGGGGGGCTACAATGAGCAGTTCTTC. This encodes CASSSRTTGLAGGYNEQFF.

V usage is TRBV28 and J usage is TRBJ2-5, with 8 bases lining up with TRBD1. Trimming cost V 8 bases and J 5 bases; bases outside gene matches: 4. This CDR3 comprises 12 residues. Germline V lookup: CDR1 MDHEN, CDR2 SYDVKM. The CDR3 region is CASAGQGETQYF. The CDR3, as DNA: TGTGCCAGCGCAGGACAGGGCGAGACCCAGTACTTC.

The chain has TRBV5-6 and TRBJ2-4; D ambiguous. V shed 0 bases and J shed 7 bases, with 8 bases lying between them. The CDR3 totals 13 residues. Germline CDR1 and CDR2: SGHDT and YYEEEE. The CDR3 DNA reads TGTGCCAGCAGCTTGGGGTTGGGGAACATTCAGTACTTC. Protein product: CASSLGLGNIQYF.

This clone was counted a single time. The chain recombines TRBV10-3 with TRBJ2-5; no definite D call. Germline V gene lookup returns CDR1 ENHRY and CDR2 SYGVKD. With 11 bases removed from V and 0 bases from J, the gap between germline ends came to 10 bases. This CDR3 region has 12 residues. The CDR3 region has the DNA TGTGCCGTACCAGAGTACCAAGAGACCCAGTACTTC. Its protein is CAVPEYQETQYF.

This chain links TRBV7-9 with TRBJ2-3; D is unclear. Germline V gene data show CDR1 as SEHNR and CDR2 as FQNEAQ (reference sequence). Between the trimmed V and J ends, which lost 1 base and 5 bases, there was a span of 10 bases. The CDR3 covers 14 residues. CDR3 bases: TGTGCCAGCAGCTTAGATGCGCTTCTAGATACGCAGTATTTT. This encodes CASSLDALLDTQYF. Drawing the rest from reference TRBV7-9 and TRBJ2-3, the complete variable domain is DTGVSQNPRHKITKRGQNVTFRCDPISEHNRLYWYRQTLGQGPEFLTYFQNEAQLEKSRLLSDRFSAERPKGSFSTLEIQRTEQGDSAMYLCASSLDALLDTQYFGPGTRLTVL.

The genes are TRBV6-5 and TRBJ1-3; D unclear. V was trimmed by 6 bases and J by 0 bases, leaving 12 bases between them. Germline assignment: CDR1 MNHEY and CDR2 SVGAGI. The CDR3 runs 15 residues. The CDR3 nucleotides are TGTGCCAGCAGCGCCAGCGGAGGCTCTGGAAACACCATATATTTT. This codes for CASSASGGSGNTIYF.

Only a few counts were recorded for this clone. The genes are TRBV4-2 and TRBJ2-2; 9 positions agree with TRBD1. V dropped 1 base and J dropped 5; count of bases not matched to a gene: 2. Germline V lookup: CDR1 LGHNA, CDR2 YNFKEQ. The CDR3 has 15 residues. The chain's CDR3 is CASSQVGQGTGELFF. CDR3 nucleotides: TGTGCCAGCAGCCAAGTGGGACAGGGAACCGGGGAGCTGTTTTTT.

This clone was seen a few times. The chain joins TRBV11-2 to TRBJ1-2; 8 bases fit TRBD1. Germline V lookup: CDR1 SGHAT, CDR2 FQNNGV. This CDR3 contains 14 residues. V dropped 4 bases and J dropped 4; count of bases not matched to a gene: 5. The CDR3 DNA follows: TGTGCCAGCAGCTCGGGAGGACAGGGCTATGGCTACACCTTC. Translated: CASSSGGQGYGYTF.

In its sample, this clone was seen a few times. The V gene is TRBV19, the J gene TRBJ2-2; D is perhaps TRBD1 or TRBD2 (5 bases each). V lost 1 base, J lost 6 bases, and 12 bases lay in between. The CDR3 covers 15 residues. Germline V gene lookup returns CDR1 LNHDA and CDR2 SQIVND (reference sequence). The CDR3 DNA is TGTGCCAGTAGTATAGGGAAGGGGACGGCCGGGGAGCTGTTTTTT. It is translated as CASSIGKGTAGELFF. Looking up the rest from reference TRBV19 and TRBJ2-2 gives the full variable domain: DGGITQSPKYLFRKEGQNVTLSCEQNLNHDAMYWYRQDPGQGLRLIYYSQIVNDFQKGDIAEGYSVSREKKESFPLTVTSAQKNPTAFYLCASSIGKGTAGELFFGEGSRLTVL.

V and J are TRBV2 and TRBJ1-5; D gene uncertain. The CDR3 contains 13 residues. Germline values: CDR1 SNHLY, CDR2 FYNNEI. V lost 2 bases and J 4 bases, leaving 6 bases between the germline ends. The CDR3 region has the DNA TGTGCCAGCAGTGAACAGCCTAATCAGCCCCAGCATTTT. This encodes CASSEQPNQPQHF. Complete variable domain (other parts from reference TRBV2 and TRBJ1-5): EPEVTQTPSHQVTQMGQEVILRCVPISNHLYFYWYRQILGQKVEFLVSFYNNEISEKSEIFDDQFSVERPDGSNFTLKIRSTKLEDSAMYFCASSEQPNQPQHFGDGTRLSIL.

The J gene is TRBJ2-3, the V gene TRBV7-8; 10 bases are shared with TRBD2. The length of the CDR3 is 18 residues. The germline CDR1 and CDR2 sequences are SGHVS and FQNEAQ. With V trimmed by 5 bases and J by 3 bases, 14 bases remained unmatched. CDR3 in DNA: TGTGCCAGCAGCCAAGTCGCTAGCGGGAGTGGTTGGACAGATACGCAGTATTTT. This codes for CASSQVASGSGWTDTQYF.

The chain combines TRBV9 with TRBJ2-3; 9 positions match TRBD2. V lost 2 bases to trimming and J lost 6 bases; unmatched junction nucleotides: 7. CDR3 length: 15 amino acids. The germline V gene encodes CDR1 SGDLS and CDR2 YYNGEE. CDR3 in amino acids: CASSVWRGGPDTQYF. As DNA, the CDR3 is TGTGCCAGCAGCGTGTGGCGGGGGGGCCCGGATACGCAGTATTTT.

The chain has TRBV9 and TRBJ2-3; 11 bases line up with TRBD1. This CDR3 region has 17 residues. Germline V gene data show CDR1 as SGDLS and CDR2 as YYNGEE. Trimming cost V 0 bases and J 5 bases; bases outside gene matches: 8. The CDR3 nucleotides read TGTGCCAGCAGCGTAGGGGTATACGGGACAGGGGGAGATACGCAGTATTTT. It specifies CASSVGVYGTGGDTQYF.

This chain joins TRBV11-2 and TRBJ2-7; 7 positions agree with TRBD1. The germline gives CDR1 SGHAT, CDR2 FQNNGV. The CDR3 covers 14 residues. V lost 1 base and J lost 6; bases outside the gene matches: 6. This CDR3 reads CASSLVGTEGEQYF. Written as DNA, the CDR3 is TGTGCCAGCAGCTTAGTTGGGACAGAGGGCGAGCAGTACTTC.

CDR3 residues: CASSVGGVEEKLFF. The CDR3 DNA reads as TGTGCCAGCAGCGTAGGGGGGGTCGAAGAAAAACTGTTTTTT. The chain joins TRBV9 to TRBJ1-4; a possible D gene is TRBD1 (5 bases). The V end was cut by 0 bases, the J end by 8 bases, with 11 bases between. The CDR3 sequence is 14 residues long. CDR1 and CDR2 (germline): SGDLS, YYNGEE. Supplemented by reference TRBV9 and TRBJ1-4, the full variable domain reads DSGVTQTPKHLITATGQRVTLRCSPRSGDLSVYWYQQSLDQGLQFLIQYYNGEERAKGNILERFSAQQFPDLHSELNLSSLELGDSALYFCASSVGGVEEKLFFGSGTQLSVL.